The clone carrying this TCR beta chain was recorded many times. Its antigen remains unidentified. The sample comes from a study of regulatory T cells in long-lasting Graves disease. According to the study, TCR beta libraries were built with iRepertoire HTBI primers and CDR3-region Arm-PCR. TCRdb passed the multiplex PCR reads through MiXCR, listing each CDR3 protein once. The table records some 330,000 distinct CDR3 sequences, 20% to 25% of them present only once. General study findings and limits: There were preferences for TRBV28, TRBJ1-2 and TRBJ2-5 in persistent disease. Sharing of public clonotypes was greater in persistent patients (about 2,700) than in new patients (around 1,000).

Germline V CDR1 and CDR2: LNHNV, YYDKDF (reference sequence). The V gene lost 3 bases and the J gene lost 1 base, with 7 bases spanning the gap. The CDR3 is 13 residues long. Time point specified: persistent/refractory GD, antithyroid drugs over 5 years with positive TRAb. PBMC-extracted RNA yielded the TCR library. This TCR came from a middle-aged woman with Graves disease. The J gene is TRBJ2-7, the V gene TRBV15; the D gene could be TRBD1 or TRBD2 (5 bases each). Sequenced here: peripheral blood mononuclear cells (PBMCs), sampled when the disease was refractory, from a patient treated with antithyroid drugs. CDR3 in DNA: TGTGCCACCAGCAGCGGGGCTTCCTACGAGCAGTACTTC. Translating gives CATSSGASYEQYF.